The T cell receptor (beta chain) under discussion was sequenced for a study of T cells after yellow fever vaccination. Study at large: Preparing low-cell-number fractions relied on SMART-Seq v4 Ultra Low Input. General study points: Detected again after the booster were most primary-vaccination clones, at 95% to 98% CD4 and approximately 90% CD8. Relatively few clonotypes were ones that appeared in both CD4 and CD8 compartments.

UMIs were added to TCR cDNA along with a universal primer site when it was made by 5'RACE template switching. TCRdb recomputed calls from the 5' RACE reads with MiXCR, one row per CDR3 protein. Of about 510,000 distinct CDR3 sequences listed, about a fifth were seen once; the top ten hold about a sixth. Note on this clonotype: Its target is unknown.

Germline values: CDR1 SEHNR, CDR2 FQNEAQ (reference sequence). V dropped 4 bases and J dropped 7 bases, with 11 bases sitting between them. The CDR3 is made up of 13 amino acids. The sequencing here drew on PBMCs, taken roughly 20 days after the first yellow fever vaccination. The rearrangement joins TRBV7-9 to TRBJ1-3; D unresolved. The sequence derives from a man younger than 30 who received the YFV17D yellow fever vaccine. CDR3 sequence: CASSSTRRNTIYF. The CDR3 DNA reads TGTGCCAGCAGCTCAACAAGGAGGAACACCATATATTTT.